The TCR beta chain under discussion was sequenced for a study of blood T cell repertoires in COVID-19. Germline V lookup: CDR1 LGHDT, CDR2 YNNKEL (reference sequence). The CDR3 is made up of 14 amino acids. Trimming took 2 bases from V and 4 from J, leaving 11 bases between them. Libraries were prepared by immunoSEQ multiplex PCR; TCRdb keeps only in-frame clonotypes and omits some of them. In the table there are 300,000 to 450,000 clones, approximately 86% of which are singletons. The V call is TRBV3-1 (or the pseudogene TRBV3-2), the J call TRBJ1-1, with a tentative D call TRBD1 (6 bases). This clonotype originated in a human donor in a cohort sampled during active COVID-19. Sequencing was carried out using peripheral blood. CDR3 DNA sequence: TGTGCCAGCAGCCAATATACAGGGTCCACTGAAGCTTTCTTT. It yields the protein CASSQYTGSTEAFF.